One sample yielded the 20 T cell receptor beta chains listed below, sequenced in a study of Ad26.COV2.S vaccination and SARS-CoV-2 variants. This sample's treatment: about 20 received Ad26.COV2.S at low or high dose, single or two shots; about 5 received placebo; per-sample allocation not given. The study sampled participants on day 63 after the first vaccine or placebo injection. Profiled with immunoSEQ multiplex PCR; TCRdb holds only in-frame clones, not every one. The table lists a few hundred thousand clones, around 82% of them singletons. Sample: peripheral blood, taken in a trial of Ad26.COV2.S vaccine versus placebo. All receptors derive from a person between 18 and 65 years old who received the Ad26.COV2.S COVID-19 vaccine or a placebo.

This chain connects TRBV27 to TRBJ1-2; no clear D. The CDR3 is 13 amino acids. Trimming left V 5 bases short and J 2 bases short, with 9 bases between. The germline V gene has CDR1 MNHEY and CDR2 SMNVEV (reference sequence). The CDR3 here is CASSPIGNYGYTF. As DNA, the CDR3 is TGTGCCAGCAGTCCCATCGGGAACTATGGCTACACCTTC.

J is TRBJ1-1 and V is TRBV15; D not certain. The CDR3 has 15 residues. Trimming removed 5 bases at V and 1 base at J, with 14 bases between. Germline V gene sequence: CDR1 LNHNV, CDR2 YYDKDF (reference sequence). CDR3 in amino acids: CATSQTVSWNTEAFF. The CDR3 DNA is TGTGCCACCAGCCAAACGGTCAGTTGGAACACTGAAGCTTTCTTT.

The chain joins TRBV10-3 to TRBJ1-1, with a weak D call TRBD1 (5 bases). The germline V gene has CDR1 ENHRY and CDR2 SYGVKD. The CDR3 loop spans 14 amino acids. V dropped 3 bases and J dropped 4 bases, with 12 bases sitting between them. Here the CDR3 DNA reads TGTGCCATCAGTGAACAGGTCGGTAGCACTGAAGCTTTCTTT. Its translation is CAISEQVGSTEAFF.

As concerns this clone: The junction differs from germline at one of its ends, possibly a read error. The J gene is TRBJ1-2, the V gene TRBV5-1; D gene uncertain. CDR3 length: 13 amino acids. CDR1 and CDR2 from the germline V gene are SGHRS and YFSETQ. In DNA form, the CDR3 reads TGCGCCAGCAGCGACCCTGGACGGAAGCGGTCGGCCTTC. Its translation: CASSDPGRKRSAF.

This chain connects TRBV30 to TRBJ2-2, with a possible D match to TRBD1 (6 bases). The CDR3 is made up of 13 amino acids. V was trimmed by 5 bases and J by 9 bases, leaving 16 bases between them. Germline CDR1 and CDR2: GTSNPN and SVGIG (reference sequence). CDR3 in DNA: TGTGCCTGGGATAGAGTGGGGGACAGGGAGCTGTTTTTT. It translates to CAWDRVGDRELFF.

The chain links TRBV5-5 to TRBJ2-7, with D tentatively TRBD2 (6 bases). The V end was cut by 3 bases, the J end by 3 bases, with 16 bases between. The germline V gene encodes CDR1 SGHKS and CDR2 YYEKEE (reference sequence). This CDR3 is built from 15 residues. Written as DNA, the CDR3 is TGTGCCAGCAGCTCCCGGGAGAGGAGTCGCTACGAGCAGTACTTC. Its translation: CASSSRERSRYEQYF.

The V call is TRBV5-1, the J call TRBJ1-1; D gene ambiguous. The V end lost 1 base, the J end lost 7 bases, and 11 bases lay between the germline ends. Germline V gene lookup returns CDR1 SGHRS and CDR2 YFSETQ. This CDR3 is built from 13 residues. This chain's CDR3 is CASSLIWPVEAFF. For the CDR3, the DNA is TGCGCCAGCAGCTTGATATGGCCAGTTGAAGCTTTCTTT.

V gene TRBV12-5 combines with J gene TRBJ2-5; 11 bases line up with TRBD2. Germline CDR1 reads LGHNT; CDR2 reads FRNRAP. CDR3 length: 15 residues. J was trimmed by 5 bases and V by 7 bases; bases with no gene match: 9. The CDR3 region has the DNA TGTGCTAGTGCCCTTAGCGGGGGGGCGAGTGAGACCCAGTACTTC. Translating it yields CASALSGGASETQYF.

The V and J genes are TRBV5-1 and TRBJ1-1, with a tentative D call TRBD1 (5 bases). Between the trimmed V and J ends, which lost 4 bases and 2 bases, there was a span of 12 bases. Germline values: CDR1 SGHRS, CDR2 YFSETQ. There are 14 residues in the CDR3. The CDR3 sequence: CASSDPGLNTEAFF. Written as DNA, the CDR3 is TGCGCCAGCAGCGACCCGGGGCTAAACACTGAAGCTTTCTTT.

This chain connects TRBV9 to TRBJ1-1, with D uncertain. Between the trimmed V and J ends, which lost 4 bases and 5 bases, there was a span of 18 bases. There are 15 residues in the CDR3. Germline CDR1 and CDR2: SGDLS and YYNGEE. The CDR3 nucleotides read TGTGCCAGCAGCCCCGTCGACGGTCGCACTACTGAAGCTTTCTTT. Its protein is CASSPVDGRTTEAFF.

In regard to this clone: Other nucleotide sequences in the sample specify the same CDR3. The V gene is TRBV4-1, the J gene TRBJ2-7; TRBD1 agrees at 7 bases. Per the germline V gene, CDR1 is MGHRA and CDR2 is YSYEKL. The CDR3 is 15 amino acids. Unmatched junction bases numbered 4, after V lost 1 base and J lost 1 base. This CDR3 reads CASSQASGQSYEQYF. The CDR3 region has the DNA TGCGCCAGCAGCCAAGCGTCGGGACAGTCCTACGAGCAGTACTTC.

The rearrangement links TRBV11-3 to TRBJ2-1; D gene ambiguous. In germline, CDR1 is SGHNT, CDR2 YENEEA. The CDR3 totals 12 residues. Trimming removed 5 bases at V and 6 bases at J, with 8 bases between. CDR3 in amino acids: CASSARGNEQFF. The CDR3, as DNA: TGTGCCAGCAGCGCACGCGGCAATGAGCAGTTCTTC.

The table lists this clone with a count of one. This chain joins TRBV27 and TRBJ1-2; D is uncertain. This CDR3 spans 14 amino acids. The V gene lost 5 bases and the J gene lost 5 bases, with 15 bases spanning the gap. The germline V gene encodes CDR1 MNHEY and CDR2 SMNVEV (reference sequence). This CDR3 is CASSGQVGRYGYTF. CDR3 sequence (DNA): TGTGCCAGCAGTGGCCAGGTAGGAAGGTATGGCTACACCTTC.

This clone was counted between two and nine times. The chain links TRBV30 to TRBJ2-3; D remains unclear. V lost 1 base to trimming and J lost 2 bases, with 7 bases between them. Germline lookup yields CDR1 GTSNPN and CDR2 SVGIG (reference sequence). The CDR3 has 13 residues. The CDR3 is CAWSEALTDTQYF. The CDR3 DNA reads TGTGCCTGGAGTGAAGCGCTCACAGATACGCAGTATTTT.

The chain carries TRBV2 and TRBJ2-7, with D maybe TRBD1 (6 bases). Trimming took off 7 bases at V and 5 bases at J, with 18 bases between the two ends. The CDR3 loop spans 14 amino acids. Germline-derived CDR1 and CDR2 are SNHLY and FYNNEI. CDR3 sequence reads: CASIPGASADEQYF. DNA for the CDR3: TGTGCCAGCATTCCAGGGGCCTCCGCGGACGAGCAGTACTTC.

The chain has TRBV5-6 and TRBJ1-1; possibly TRBD1 for D (5 bases). Germline V lookup: CDR1 SGHDT, CDR2 YYEEEE. V lost 2 bases and J lost 4, with 12 bases in between. The CDR3 sequence is 14 residues long. DNA of the CDR3: TGTGCCAGCAGCTTCGCCTACGACAGCACTGAAGCTTTCTTT. Translating it yields CASSFAYDSTEAFF.

This chain connects TRBV7-2 to TRBJ2-3; D tentatively reads TRBD1 or TRBD2 (5 bases each). Germline CDR1 and CDR2: SGHTA and FQGNSA. V lost 7 bases and J 1 base, leaving 15 bases between the germline ends. The length of the CDR3 is 15 residues. The chain's CDR3 is CASTPMGTRTDTQYF. The DNA for the CDR3 is TGTGCCAGCACCCCAATGGGGACGCGCACAGATACGCAGTATTTT.

As for this clone: The sample holds other DNA sequences that translate to the same CDR3. The chain is built from TRBV11-2 and TRBJ1-1; D may be TRBD1 (5 bases). V lost 2 bases, J lost 4 bases, and 8 bases lay in between. The CDR3 extends over 13 amino acids. Germline V gives CDR1 SGHAT, CDR2 FQNNGV. The CDR3 spells CASSLTGGTEAFF. The CDR3 bases are TGTGCCAGCAGCTTAACGGGGGGCACTGAAGCTTTCTTT.

The chain recombines TRBV19 with TRBJ1-6; D is ambiguous. Trimming took off 3 bases at V and 7 bases at J, with 13 bases between the two ends. From germline, CDR1 is LNHDA and CDR2 SQIVND (reference sequence). The CDR3 contains 15 residues. The CDR3 coding sequence is TGTGCCAGTAGTATTGTAGGTATTGGGAATTCACCCCTCCACTTT. It translates to CASSIVGIGNSPLHF.

V is TRBV7-3 and J is TRBJ2-2; 10 bases line up with TRBD1. V trimming: 5 bases; J trimming: 3 bases; junction bases outside the gene matches: 12. This CDR3 comprises 18 residues. CDR1 is SGHTA, CDR2 FQGTGA, per germline. The CDR3 loop is CASSPGTGDFYYTGELFF. The CDR3 nucleotides read TGTGCCAGCAGCCCCGGGACAGGGGATTTTTATTACACCGGGGAGCTGTTTTTT. The full variable domain, its missing parts supplied by reference TRBV7-3 and TRBJ2-2, is GAGVSQTPSNKVTEKGKYVELRCDPISGHTALYWYRQSLGQGPEFLIYFQGTGAADDSGLPNDRFFAVRPEGSVSTLKIQRTERGDSAVYLCASSPGTGDFYYTGELFFGEGSRLTVL.